These 21 T cell receptor beta chains share one sample of origin, sequenced in a study of blood T cell repertoires in COVID-19 (dated by TCRdb to 2020 to 2022). Library prep was done by the immunoSEQ multiplex PCR assay. Drawn from immuneACCESS, this table holds only the in-frame rearrangements with V and J called that TCRdb kept. Clones are partly lost; checked studies trace under half to an unresolved V gene and leave the rest unexplained. For this sample there are over 25,000 clones; approximately 80% appear just once. The ten largest clones capture under 55% of the sample. Sequenced: peripheral blood. The receptor source for this set is a woman older than 75 with acute or convalescent COVID-19.

This clone was picked up a small number of times. The sample has other DNA sequences that encode this CDR3 too. V is TRBV28 and J is TRBJ1-5; 8 nucleotides match TRBD1. The germline V gene encodes CDR1 MDHEN and CDR2 SYDVKM. This CDR3 has 16 residues. Unmatched junction bases numbered 8, after V lost 4 bases and J lost 3 bases. The CDR3 DNA reads as TGTGCCAGCAGTTCCCCCGGGCAGGGGGCCAATCAGCCCCAGCATTTT. Translated: CASSSPGQGANQPQHF.

The chain joins TRBV10-1 to TRBJ1-6; D unclear. This CDR3 is 13 amino acids long. Between the trimmed V and J ends, which lost 7 bases and 10 bases, there was a span of 14 bases. CDR1 and CDR2 from the germline V gene are WNHNN and SYGVQD (reference sequence). The CDR3 is CASTSTNLSPLHF. The CDR3 DNA is TGCGCCAGCACCTCGACAAATTTGTCACCCCTCCACTTT.

V usage is TRBV10-3 and J usage is TRBJ1-5; D gene uncertain. The ends were cut back, 0 bases at V and 7 bases at J, with 7 bases in the middle. This CDR3 region has 13 residues. CDR1 is ENHRY, CDR2 SYGVKD, per germline. In DNA form, the CDR3 reads TGTGCCATCAGTGAGTCTAAGCCCCAGCCCCAGCATTTT. Amino acids: CAISESKPQPQHF.

For the CDR3, the DNA is TGCGCCAGCTCAGGGGGATCGAGCACAGATACGCAGTATTTT. Protein sequence: CASSGGSSTDTQYF. This chain links TRBV10-1 with TRBJ2-3, with 7 bases aligning to TRBD1. V lost 8 bases, J lost 0 bases, and 5 bases stayed unmatched. The CDR3 contains 14 residues. Germline CDR1 reads WNHNN; CDR2 reads SYGVQD (reference sequence).

The V and J genes are TRBV9 and TRBJ2-4; a possible D gene is TRBD1 (6 bases). Germline lookup yields CDR1 SGDLS and CDR2 YYNGEE. Trimming stripped 2 bases from V and 5 bases from J, with 14 bases between. The CDR3 covers 15 residues. CDR3 in DNA: TGTGCCAGCAGCGTCCAGGGGACGAGGCAAAACATTCAGTACTTC. Amino acid sequence: CASSVQGTRQNIQYF. Together with reference TRBV9 and TRBJ2-4, the CDR3 gives the full variable domain: DSGVTQTPKHLITATGQRVTLRCSPRSGDLSVYWYQQSLDQGLQFLIQYYNGEERAKGNILERFSAQQFPDLHSELNLSSLELGDSALYFCASSVQGTRQNIQYFGAGTRLSVL.

This chain connects TRBV27 to TRBJ1-2, with 7 bases lining up with TRBD1. Germline lookup yields CDR1 MNHEY and CDR2 SMNVEV (reference sequence). The length of the CDR3 is 15 residues. Trimming removed 6 bases from V and 4 bases from J; junction bases left unmatched: 11. CDR3 loop: CASSLSGGSFYGYTF. The CDR3, as DNA: TGTGCCAGCAGCCTATCAGGGGGATCCTTCTATGGCTACACCTTC.

The chain combines TRBV7-9 with TRBJ2-1; 10 bases map to TRBD2. Germline V CDR1 and CDR2: SEHNR, FQNEAQ (reference sequence). This CDR3 contains 15 residues. Trimming took 1 base from V and 9 from J; bases not matched to a gene: 6. CDR3 in DNA: TGTGCCAGCAGCTTAGTGGTAGCGGGAGGACTTGAGCAGTTCTTC. Amino acid sequence: CASSLVVAGGLEQFF.

This chain joins TRBV9 and TRBJ1-6; no reliable D call. Germline values: CDR1 SGDLS, CDR2 YYNGEE. V lost 0 bases and J 7 bases, leaving 8 bases between the germline ends. The CDR3 length is 14 residues. CDR3 nucleotide sequence: TGTGCCAGCAGCGTAGTGGACTCAAATTCACCCCTCCACTTT. Translating it yields CASSVVDSNSPLHF.

This clone was observed a handful of times. This rearrangement joins TRBV28 to TRBJ2-6; possibly TRBD1 for D (6 bases). The germline V gene has CDR1 MDHEN and CDR2 SYDVKM. The CDR3 sequence is 15 residues long. V was clipped by 7 bases and J by 0 bases, with 10 bases between them. The CDR3 DNA sequence: TGTGCCAGCACATCAGGGGTCTCTGGGGCCAACGTCCTGACTTTC. This encodes CASTSGVSGANVLTF.

The chain joins TRBV5-1 to TRBJ2-2; TRBD2 might be the D (6 bases). The CDR3 totals 16 residues. V dropped 4 bases and J dropped 5 bases, with 18 bases sitting between them. Per germline, CDR1 SGHRS and CDR2 YFSETQ. CDR3 loop: CASSPALVGRTGELFF. CDR3 DNA sequence: TGCGCCAGCAGCCCGGCACTAGTGGGGAGGACCGGGGAGCTGTTTTTT.

The rearrangement uses TRBV11-2 and TRBJ2-5, with a tentative D call TRBD2 (6 bases). Germline CDR1 SGHAT, CDR2 FQNNGV. The CDR3 totals 12 residues. The ends were cut back, 8 bases at V and 7 bases at J, with 14 bases in the middle. Here the CDR3 reads CASAPGRSTQYF. The CDR3 DNA reads TGTGCCAGCGCCCCGGGGAGGTCGACCCAGTACTTC.

V is TRBV7-9 and J is TRBJ2-3; no firm D call. Germline-derived CDR1 and CDR2 are SEHNR and FQNEAQ (reference sequence). The CDR3 spans 14 residues. V lost 3 bases and J lost 6, with 13 bases in between. The CDR3: CASSLGQDGDTQYF. CDR3 bases: TGTGCCAGCAGCTTGGGCCAGGATGGGGATACGCAGTATTTT.

The V and J genes are TRBV6-5 and TRBJ1-5, with a tentative D call TRBD1 (6 bases). Trimming removed 3 bases at V and 4 bases at J, with 10 bases between. The CDR3 contains 14 residues. Germline CDR1 is MNHEY and CDR2 is SVGAGI. The CDR3 reads CASSYGGGNQPQHF. In DNA, the CDR3 is TGTGCCAGCAGTTATGGGGGCGGTAATCAGCCCCAGCATTTT.

This sequence joins TRBV7-9 and TRBJ1-2; D is possibly TRBD1 (6 bases). Trimming removed 5 bases at V and 5 bases at J, with 18 bases between. The germline V gene encodes CDR1 SEHNR and CDR2 FQNEAQ (reference sequence). CDR3 length: 15 residues. DNA for the CDR3: TGTGCCAGCAGCCTTGGGAGAGAGGGGGTATATGGCTACACCTTC. It specifies CASSLGREGVYGYTF.

Comments on this clone: This specimen includes other DNA sequences encoding the same CDR3. This chain joins TRBV5-1 and TRBJ2-7; perhaps TRBD2 as D (5 bases). The V and J ends lost 0 bases and 0 bases respectively, with 7 bases between them. The germline CDR1 and CDR2 sequences are SGHRS and YFSETQ. The CDR3 has 14 residues. The CDR3 DNA reads as TGCGCCAGCAGCTTGGTTGGGAGCTCCTACGAGCAGTACTTC. Protein sequence: CASSLVGSSYEQYF. The full variable domain, completed using reference TRBV5-1 and TRBJ2-7, is KAGVTQTPRYLIKTRGQQVTLSCSPISGHRSVSWYQQTPGQGLQFLFEYFSETQRNKGNFPGRFSGRQFSNSRSEMNVSTLELGDSALYLCASSLVGSSYEQYFGPGTRLTVT.

V and J are TRBV19 and TRBJ1-1; TRBD1 might be the D (6 bases). CDR3 length: 14 amino acids. Trimming stripped 3 bases from V and 6 bases from J, with 14 bases between. The germline V gene has CDR1 LNHDA and CDR2 SQIVND (reference sequence). Here the CDR3 DNA reads TGTGCCAGTAGTATCGACAGGACCGTCGCTGAAGCTTTCTTT. It yields the protein CASSIDRTVAEAFF. Based on the CDR3 plus reference TRBV19 and TRBJ1-1, the full variable domain is DGGITQSPKYLFRKEGQNVTLSCEQNLNHDAMYWYRQDPGQGLRLIYYSQIVNDFQKGDIAEGYSVSREKKESFPLTVTSAQKNPTAFYLCASSIDRTVAEAFFGQGTRLTVV.

The rearrangement uses TRBV5-4 and TRBJ2-7, with a tentative D call TRBD2 (5 bases). Germline V lookup: CDR1 SGHNT, CDR2 YYREEE (reference sequence). The CDR3 loop spans 16 amino acids. The V end was cut by 4 bases, the J end by 5 bases, with 22 bases between. The CDR3 sequence: CASSPLPAELLNEQYF. The CDR3 DNA reads TGTGCCAGCAGCCCTTTGCCAGCGGAGCTTCTAAACGAGCAGTACTTC.

The CDR3 reads CASSLDGGRARNEQFF. CDR3 coding DNA: TGTGCCAGCAGCTTAGACGGTGGGAGGGCCCGCAATGAGCAGTTCTTC. The chain has TRBV7-9 and TRBJ2-1, with 7 bases matching TRBD2. The CDR3 is 16 amino acids. Germline assignment: CDR1 SEHNR and CDR2 FQNEAQ (reference sequence). Unmatched junction bases numbered 9, after V lost 1 base and J lost 6 bases. The variable domain in full, with the rest retrieved from reference TRBV7-9 and TRBJ2-1, is DTGVSQNPRHKITKRGQNVTFRCDPISEHNRLYWYRQTLGQGPEFLTYFQNEAQLEKSRLLSDRFSAERPKGSFSTLEIQRTEQGDSAMYLCASSLDGGRARNEQFFGPGTRLTVL.

This chain connects TRBV18 to TRBJ1-2; 8 positions match TRBD1. The CDR3 has 15 residues. J gave up 8 bases and V 3 bases, and 11 bases lay outside the gene matches. Germline V CDR1 and CDR2: KGHSH, LQKENI. In nucleotides, the CDR3 is TGTGCCAGCTCACCCCAATTTGGACAGGGTCGCGGCTACACCTTC. Translating it yields CASSPQFGQGRGYTF.

The V gene is TRBV12-3 or TRBV12-4, the J gene TRBJ1-3, with D possibly being TRBD1 (6 bases). V lost 10 bases and J lost 0, with 10 bases in between. CDR3 length: 13 amino acids. CDR3 region: CATEQGSGNTIYF. CDR3 coding DNA: TGTGCCACCGAACAGGGCTCTGGAAACACCATATATTTT.

The V and J genes are TRBV27 and TRBJ1-2; D gene uncertain. This CDR3 contains 15 residues. The V gene lost 2 bases and the J gene lost 8 bases, with 18 bases spanning the gap. Germline CDR1 MNHEY, CDR2 SMNVEV (reference sequence). CDR3 nucleotide sequence: TGTGCCAGCAGTTTAGCAGTTGGGTCCCGAGGGGGCTACACCTTC. Translated, it gives CASSLAVGSRGGYTF.